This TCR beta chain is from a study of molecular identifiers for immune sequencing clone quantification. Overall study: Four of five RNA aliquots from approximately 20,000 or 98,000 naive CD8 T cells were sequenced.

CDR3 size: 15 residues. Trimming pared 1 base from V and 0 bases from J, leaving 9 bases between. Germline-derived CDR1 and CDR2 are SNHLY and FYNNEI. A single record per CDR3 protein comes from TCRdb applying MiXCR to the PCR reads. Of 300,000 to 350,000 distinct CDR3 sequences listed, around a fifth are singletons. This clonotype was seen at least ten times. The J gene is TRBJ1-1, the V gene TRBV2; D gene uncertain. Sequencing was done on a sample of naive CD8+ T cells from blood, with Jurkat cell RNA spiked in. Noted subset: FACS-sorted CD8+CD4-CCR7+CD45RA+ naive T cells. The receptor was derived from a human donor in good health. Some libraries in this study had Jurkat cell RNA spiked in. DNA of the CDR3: TGTGCCAGCAGTGAAGAGGTCGGAATGAACACTGAAGCTTTCTTT. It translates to CASSEEVGMNTEAFF.